This T cell receptor beta chain was identified during a study of shared clonotypes between healthy human individuals. In the case of this clone: Its target is not known.

Deep level was the assay's run setting. Per the authors' pipeline: Owing to the provision of junction-only sequences devoid of quality scores by immunoSEQ, filtering differed. Data came from immunoSEQ multiplex PCR; TCRdb stores just in-frame clones and leaves some out. V, J and clone size are taken as reported in that table, and D and trimming were inferred from the DNA itself. The sample contains hundreds of thousands of clones, roughly 72% of which appear only once. Free of recent acute infections or vaccinations, the donors were healthy HIV-negative adults. Trimming removed 0 bases from V and 8 bases from J, with 7 bases in between. Germline assignment: CDR1 GTSNPN and CDR2 SVGIG (reference sequence). The CDR3 contains 12 residues. Findings and caveats of the study: A limitation of the genetic and exposure-history diversity represented arose from few donors.

Sequenced input: PBMCs. The chain links TRBV30 to TRBJ1-4; the D is unclear. The TCR sequence derives from a woman aged 35 to 49 in good health. Some clones in this sample may be carry-over from other donors' samples. CDR3 coding DNA: TGTGCCTGGAGTGTACACCGAGAAAAACTGTTTTTT. Translating gives CAWSVHREKLFF.